This is a list of T cell receptor beta chains from one sample in a study of post-analysis software for immune sequencing data. TCRdb passed the PCR reads through MiXCR, listing each CDR3 protein once. The profile shows 350,000 to 450,000 distinct CDR3 sequences, about 40% of them singletons. Specimen: blood. The source of these receptors is a girl aged 2-10 years with multiple sclerosis. Each CDR3 is given with its conserved first and last residue. A D gene is named only where the DNA matches it firmly. Not all rows give a size; the values are once, few, many and, for expanded clones, a class.

j_gene	d_gene	abundance	v_gene	CDR3aa	CDR3nt
TRBJ1-2	.	.	TRBV20-1	CSASSAGGGYTF	TGCAGTGCTAGTTCGGCAGGAGGGGGCTACACCTTC
TRBJ1-5	.	few	TRBV3-1	CASSQGDIRGQPQHF	TGTGCCAGCAGCCAAGGAGACATCAGGGGACAGCCCCAGCATTTT
TRBJ2-5	.	few	TRBV10-3	CAISESILNQWETQYF	TGTGCCATCAGTGAGTCGATTCTGAACCAATGGGAGACCCAGTACTTC
TRBJ2-7	TRBD1	once	TRBV20-1	CSAMDRATIYEQYF	TGCAGTGCTATGGACAGGGCCACAATCTACGAGCAGTACTTC
TRBJ1-4	TRBD1	.	TRBV20-1	CSARTTGTGDENEKLFF	TGCAGTGCTAGAACCACCGGGACAGGGGACGAAAATGAAAAACTGTTTTTT
TRBJ2-1	.	.	TRBV18	CASSPVAPPVNQQFF	TGTGCCAGCTCACCAGTAGCTCCACCCGTTAATCAGCAGTTCTTC
TRBJ2-3	TRBD2	.	TRBV7-2	CASRIPGLSTDTQYF	TGTGCCAGCAGGATCCCGGGACTAAGCACAGATACGCAGTATTTT
TRBJ2-3	TRBD2	.	TRBV4-2	CASSQVLAGGTDTQYF	TGTGCCAGCAGCCAAGTACTAGCGGGAGGCACAGATACGCAGTATTTT
TRBJ1-2	.	.	TRBV29-1	CSVEGDNYGYTF	TGCAGCGTTGAAGGGGATAACTATGGCTACACCTTC
TRBJ1-1	.	.	TRBV18	CASSPFQADAEAFF	TGTGCCAGCTCACCATTTCAGGCGGACGCTGAAGCTTTCTTT
TRBJ2-7	.	.	TRBV7-9	CASSPRREGAISYEQYF	TGTGCCAGCAGCCCCAGGAGGGAGGGGGCAATATCCTACGAGCAGTACTTC
TRBJ1-2	TRBD1	.	TRBV10-3	CAISWDRGAYGYTF	TGTGCCATCAGTTGGGACAGAGGAGCCTATGGCTACACCTTC
TRBJ2-3	TRBD2	.	TRBV24-1	CATSDPGRSPHTDTQYF	TGTGCCACCAGTGATCCCGGGAGGTCCCCCCACACAGATACGCAGTATTTT
TRBJ2-7	.	.	TRBV12-3/TRBV12-4	CASSLSRDERLYEQYF	TGTGCCAGCAGTTTAAGCAGGGACGAACGCTTGTACGAGCAGTACTTC
TRBJ2-1	TRBD1	.	TRBV3-1	CASRATGGPYNEQFF	TGTGCCAGCAGAGCAACAGGGGGCCCGTACAATGAGCAGTTCTTC
TRBJ1-5	.	.	TRBV7-9	CASSHGAGNQPQHF	TGTGCCAGCAGCCACGGGGCGGGCAATCAGCCCCAGCATTTT
TRBJ1-6	.	.	TRBV4-1	CASSQVFRSLVYNSPLHF	TGCGCCAGCAGCCAAGTGTTTAGGAGTCTTGTCTATAATTCACCCCTCCACTTT
TRBJ1-4	.	.	TRBV7-2	CASSRTHRETNEKLFF	TGTGCCAGCAGCCGTACACACAGGGAAACTAATGAAAAACTGTTTTTT